The clone carrying this T cell receptor beta chain was observed a few times. Its antigen is unidentified. The sample belongs to a study of CD8 T cells in ankylosing spondylitis. Study results and limitations: Ankylosing spondylitis blood seemed to carry a telltale TCR beta motif made of several highly homologous variants. Before this, some motif variants had been reported in reactive arthritis synovial fluid and blood. Disease-linked clones proved CD8+ and comparatively uncommon in peripheral blood. Clones linked to disease were reported to show significant enrichment in matched ankylosing spondylitis synovial fluid.

The CDR3 totals 15 residues. V trimming: 5 bases; J trimming: 2 bases; junction bases outside the gene matches: 7. Making the TCR beta libraries involved quantitative 5'-RACE with molecular barcodes. TCRdb re-derived calls from the 5' RACE reads in MiXCR, one entry per CDR3 protein. The sample has 500,000 or so distinct CDR3 sequences, approximately 5.3% seen once. Material for sequencing was blood, either unsorted or a sorted T cell fraction (not recorded which). The chain carries TRBV12-3 or TRBV12-4 and TRBJ2-3, with 7 bases aligning to TRBD2. This clonotype was obtained from a male donor with ankylosing spondylitis. The CDR3 DNA sequence: TGTGCCAGCAGTCCTCAAGCGGGACTCACAGATACGCAGTATTTT. It codes for CASSPQAGLTDTQYF.